Described below is a single TCR beta chain sequence and its context. Authors' data handling: Reference gene primer amplification yielded estimated nucleated cell counts. Libraries were prepared by immunoSEQ multiplex PCR; TCRdb keeps only in-frame clonotypes and omits some of them. V, J and clone size are taken as reported in that table, and D and trimming were inferred from the DNA itself. The sample has roughly 69,000 clones, about 81% seen once. The entry originates in a study of blood T cell repertoires in COVID-19. Study as a whole: The United States, Italy and Spain provided the acute and convalescent COVID-19 samples.

V shed 5 bases and J shed 4 bases, with 17 bases lying between them. CDR1 SEHNR and CDR2 FQNEAQ come from the germline V gene (reference sequence). The CDR3 is 15 amino acids. This TCR was recovered from a human donor in a cohort sampled during active COVID-19. The sample taken for sequencing was peripheral blood. This sequence joins TRBV7-9 and TRBJ1-2; possible D gene TRBD1, 5 bases. The CDR3 region has the DNA TGTGCCAGCAGCCCGGACGCTGGGGCAGGCTATGGCTACACCTTC. It is translated as CASSPDAGAGYGYTF.